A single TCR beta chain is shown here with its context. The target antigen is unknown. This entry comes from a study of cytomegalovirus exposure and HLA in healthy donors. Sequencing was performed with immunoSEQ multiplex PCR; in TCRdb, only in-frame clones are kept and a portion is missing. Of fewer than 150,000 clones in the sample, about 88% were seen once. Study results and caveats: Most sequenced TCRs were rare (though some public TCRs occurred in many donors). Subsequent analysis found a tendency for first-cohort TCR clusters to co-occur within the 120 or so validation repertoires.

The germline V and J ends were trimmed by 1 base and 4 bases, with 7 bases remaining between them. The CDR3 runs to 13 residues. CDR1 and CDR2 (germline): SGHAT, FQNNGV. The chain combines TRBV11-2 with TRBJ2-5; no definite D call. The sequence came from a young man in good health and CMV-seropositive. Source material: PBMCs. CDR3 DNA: TGTGCCAGCAGCTTAGCGGGTACAGAGACCCAGTACTTC. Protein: CASSLAGTETQYF.